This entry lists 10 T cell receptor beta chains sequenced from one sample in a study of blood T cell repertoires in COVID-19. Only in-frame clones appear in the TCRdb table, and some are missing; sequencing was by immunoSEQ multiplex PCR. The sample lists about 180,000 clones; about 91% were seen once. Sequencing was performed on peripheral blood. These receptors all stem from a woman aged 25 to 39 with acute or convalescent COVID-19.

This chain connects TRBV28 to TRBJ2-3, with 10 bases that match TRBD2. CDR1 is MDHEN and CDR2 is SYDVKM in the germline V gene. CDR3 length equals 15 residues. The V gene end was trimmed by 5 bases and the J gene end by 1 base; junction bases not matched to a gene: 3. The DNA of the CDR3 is TGTGCCAGCAGTCTAGCGGGAGAGGGCACAGATACGCAGTATTTT. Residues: CASSLAGEGTDTQYF.

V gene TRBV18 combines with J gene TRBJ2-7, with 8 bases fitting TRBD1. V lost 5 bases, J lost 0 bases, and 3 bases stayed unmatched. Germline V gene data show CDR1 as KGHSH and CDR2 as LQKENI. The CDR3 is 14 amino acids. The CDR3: CASSWDRTSYEQYF. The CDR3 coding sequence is TGTGCCAGCTCATGGGACAGGACCTCCTACGAGCAGTACTTC.

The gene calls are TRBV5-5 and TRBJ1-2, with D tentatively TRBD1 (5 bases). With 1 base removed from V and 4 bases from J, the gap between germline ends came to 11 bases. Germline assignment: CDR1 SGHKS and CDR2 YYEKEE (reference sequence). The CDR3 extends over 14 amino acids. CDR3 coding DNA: TGTGCCAGCAGCTTGATCGGACAACGCTATGGCTACACCTTC. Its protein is CASSLIGQRYGYTF. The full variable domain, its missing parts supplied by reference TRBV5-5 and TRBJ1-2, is DAGVTQSPTHLIKTRGQQVTLRCSPISGHKSVSWYQQVLGQGPQFIFQYYEKEERGRGNFPDRFSARQFPNYSSELNVNALLLGDSALYLCASSLIGQRYGYTFGSGTRLTVV.

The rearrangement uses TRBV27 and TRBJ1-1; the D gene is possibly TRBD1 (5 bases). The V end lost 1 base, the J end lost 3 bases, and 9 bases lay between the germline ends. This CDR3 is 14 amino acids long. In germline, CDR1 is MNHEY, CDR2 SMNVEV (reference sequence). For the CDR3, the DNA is TGTGCCAGCAGTTTATACAGGACCCACACTGAAGCTTTCTTT. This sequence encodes CASSLYRTHTEAFF.

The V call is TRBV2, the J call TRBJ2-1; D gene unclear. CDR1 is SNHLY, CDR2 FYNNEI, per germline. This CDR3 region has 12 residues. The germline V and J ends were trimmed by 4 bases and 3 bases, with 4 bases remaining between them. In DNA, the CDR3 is TGTGCCAGCAGTGCGAGCTACAATGAGCAGTTCTTC. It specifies CASSASYNEQFF.

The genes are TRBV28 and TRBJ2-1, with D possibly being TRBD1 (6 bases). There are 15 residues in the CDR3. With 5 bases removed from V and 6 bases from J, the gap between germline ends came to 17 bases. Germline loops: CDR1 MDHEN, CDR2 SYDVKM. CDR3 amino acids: CASSVRGTWGNEQFF. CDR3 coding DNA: TGTGCCAGCAGTGTAAGGGGGACATGGGGCAATGAGCAGTTCTTC.

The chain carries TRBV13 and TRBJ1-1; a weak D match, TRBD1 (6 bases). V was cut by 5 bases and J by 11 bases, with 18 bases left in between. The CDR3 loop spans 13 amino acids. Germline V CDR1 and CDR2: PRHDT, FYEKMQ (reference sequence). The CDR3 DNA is TGTGCCAGCAGCCGTGCGGGGGCCCCAAAGGCTTTCTTT. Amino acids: CASSRAGAPKAFF.

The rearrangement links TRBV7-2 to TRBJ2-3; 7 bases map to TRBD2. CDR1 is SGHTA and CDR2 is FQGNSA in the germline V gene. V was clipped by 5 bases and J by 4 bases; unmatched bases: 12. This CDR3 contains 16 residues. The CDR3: CASSLTAGRASDTQYF. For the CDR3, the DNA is TGTGCCAGCAGCCTCACAGCGGGGAGGGCATCAGATACGCAGTATTTT.

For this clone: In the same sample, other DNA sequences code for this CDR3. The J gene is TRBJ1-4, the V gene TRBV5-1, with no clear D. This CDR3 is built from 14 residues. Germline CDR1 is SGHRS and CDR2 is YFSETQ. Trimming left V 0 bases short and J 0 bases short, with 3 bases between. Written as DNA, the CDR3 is TGCGCCAGCAGCTTGGCCGCAACTAATGAAAAACTGTTTTTT. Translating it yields CASSLAATNEKLFF.

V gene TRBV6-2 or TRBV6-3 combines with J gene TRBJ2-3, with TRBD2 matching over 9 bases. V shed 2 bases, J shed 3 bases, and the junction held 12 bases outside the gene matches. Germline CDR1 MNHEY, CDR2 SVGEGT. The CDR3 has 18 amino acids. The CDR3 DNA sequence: TGTGCCAGCAGTTACGAAATCATCCTGCGGGAGGGGACAGATACGCAGTATTTT. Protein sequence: CASSYEIILREGTDTQYF.